The 26 T cell receptor beta chains presented below share a single source sample, sequenced in a study of blood T cell repertoires in COVID-19 (dated by TCRdb to about 2020). Libraries came from the immunoSEQ multiplex PCR assay. TCRdb provides this immuneACCESS table in a form limited to in-frame rearrangements. Some clones are lacking; in checked studies, under half of them reflect an unresolved V gene, and why the rest are absent is not known. In this sample the table shows over 130,000 clones, 75% to 80% of which occur a single time. 2.5% to 3% of the sample rests with the top ten. The sequenced sample was PBMCs or T cells enriched from blood (not recorded which). These receptors were taken from a woman aged 45-65 years who had recovered from COVID-19.

The chain links TRBV9 to TRBJ2-1; 11 bases are shared with TRBD1. J gave up 8 bases and V 4 bases, and 8 bases lay outside the gene matches. In germline, CDR1 is SGDLS, CDR2 YYNGEE. The CDR3 spans 15 residues. CDR3 sequence: CASSRTGGAVDEQFF. The CDR3 DNA reads TGTGCCAGCAGCCGGACAGGGGGCGCGGTGGATGAGCAGTTCTTC.

The V gene is TRBV6-5, the J gene TRBJ2-7; 7 bases are shared with TRBD1. Trimming removed 6 bases from V and 1 base from J; junction bases left unmatched: 6. The V gene's germline CDR1 is MNHEY and CDR2 SVGAGI. The CDR3 sequence is 14 residues long. The DNA of the CDR3 is TGTGCCAGCAGGTCGGGACAGCCATCCTACGAGCAGTACTTC. It encodes CASRSGQPSYEQYF.

This clone was counted a few times. The V call is TRBV28, the J call TRBJ1-1; no clear D gene. Trimming stripped 1 base from V and 0 bases from J, with 6 bases between. The CDR3 length is 14 residues. Germline V gene sequence: CDR1 MDHEN, CDR2 SYDVKM. CDR3 region: CASSLFGLNTEAFF. The CDR3 DNA sequence: TGTGCCAGCAGTTTATTTGGGCTGAACACTGAAGCTTTCTTT.

V usage is TRBV12-3 or TRBV12-4 and J usage is TRBJ2-7; weak D call: TRBD1 (5 bases). The germline V and J ends were trimmed by 4 bases and 6 bases, with 13 bases remaining between them. This CDR3 has 13 amino acids. The DNA for the CDR3 is TGTGCCAGCAGTTCAGCCCTAAGGGGCGAGCAGTACTTC. This gives the protein CASSSALRGEQYF.

This chain links TRBV6-5 with TRBJ1-2, with a weak D call TRBD1 (5 bases). V lost 7 bases, J lost 4 bases, and 13 bases lay in between. Germline lookup yields CDR1 MNHEY and CDR2 SVGAGI. The CDR3 contains 13 residues. CDR3 residues: CASTPPGGYGYTF. The CDR3 bases are TGTGCCAGCACTCCGCCCGGGGGCTATGGCTACACCTTC.

CDR3 coding DNA: TGTGCCTGGAGTAGGACTAGGGTTTCCGGGGAGCTGTTTTTT. It encodes CAWSRTRVSGELFF. The V and J genes are TRBV30 and TRBJ2-2; 7 positions match TRBD2. The trim removed 2 bases at V and 6 bases at J, leaving 6 bases unmatched. This CDR3 contains 14 residues. The germline V gene has CDR1 GTSNPN and CDR2 SVGIG (reference sequence).

The CDR3 region is CASSLGGKTMYNEQFF. As DNA, the CDR3 is TGTGCCAGCAGCTTAGGCGGGAAAACAATGTACAATGAGCAGTTCTTC. J is TRBJ2-1 and V is TRBV7-2; weak D call: TRBD2 (6 bases). The germline CDR1 and CDR2 sequences are SGHTA and FQGNSA. The V end was cut by 1 base, the J end by 4 bases, with 14 bases between. CDR3 length equals 16 residues. The full variable domain, in which reference TRBV7-2 and TRBJ2-1 provide the parts outside the CDR3, is GAGVSQSPSNKVTEKGKDVELRCDPISGHTALYWYRQSLGQGLEFLIYFQGNSAPDKSGLPSDRFSAERTGGSVSTLTIQRTQQEDSAVYLCASSLGGKTMYNEQFFGPGTRLTVL.

This rearrangement joins TRBV30 to TRBJ1-2, with a tentative D call TRBD1 (5 bases). Germline V gives CDR1 GTSNPN, CDR2 SVGIG (reference sequence). Trimming stripped 4 bases from V and 7 bases from J, with 10 bases between. This CDR3 region has 11 residues. CDR3 bases: TGTGCCTGGACAGACAGAAGTGGCTACACCTTC. Its translation is CAWTDRSGYTF.

The chain has TRBV9 and TRBJ1-6; D not certain. Trimming shortened V by 2 bases and J by 7 bases, and 7 bases separated the two germline ends. The V gene's germline CDR1 is SGDLS and CDR2 YYNGEE. The CDR3 consists of 13 residues. The DNA of the CDR3 is TGTGCCAGCAGCGTGGCGGAGAATTCACCCCTCCACTTT. Translated: CASSVAENSPLHF.

The chain uses TRBV6-6 and TRBJ2-1; D call uncertain. Trimming left V 7 bases short and J 0 bases short, with 16 bases between. Germline CDR1 and CDR2: MNHNY and SVGAGI (reference sequence). The CDR3 totals 16 residues. In DNA, the CDR3 is TGTGCCAGCAACCAACTGGGCCTTAGCTCCTACAATGAGCAGTTCTTC. Its translation is CASNQLGLSSYNEQFF.

This chain joins TRBV3-1 (or the pseudogene TRBV3-2) and TRBJ1-2, with D perhaps TRBD1 (5 bases). This CDR3 contains 13 residues. The germline V and J ends were trimmed by 4 bases and 6 bases, with 12 bases remaining between them. Germline CDR1 and CDR2: LGHDT and YNNKEL (reference sequence). Here the CDR3 reads CASSPGGSNGYTF. The CDR3 DNA reads as TGTGCCAGCAGCCCCGGGGGATCGAATGGCTACACCTTC.

This chain uses TRBV28 with TRBJ1-2; 7 nucleotides line up with TRBD1. V was clipped by 7 bases and J by 6 bases; unmatched bases: 11. The CDR3 loop spans 14 amino acids. Germline CDR1 and CDR2: MDHEN and SYDVKM. The CDR3: CASTLETGNNGYTF. The DNA for the CDR3 is TGTGCCAGCACCCTAGAGACAGGGAATAATGGCTACACCTTC.

This clone was seen a handful of times. The rearrangement links TRBV4-1 to TRBJ1-2; weak D call: TRBD1 (6 bases). The CDR3 loop spans 13 amino acids. V lost 5 bases, J lost 3 bases, and 10 bases lay in between. The germline V gene has CDR1 MGHRA and CDR2 YSYEKL. CDR3 residues: CASSRGFDYGYTF. CDR3 in DNA: TGCGCCAGCAGCAGGGGGTTCGACTATGGCTACACCTTC.

This clone occurred a few times. The rearrangement uses TRBV11-3 and TRBJ2-3; 10 bases agree with TRBD2. The CDR3 length is 16 residues. CDR1 is SGHNT, CDR2 YENEEA, per germline. The V and J ends lost 2 bases and 3 bases, in that order; junction bases with no gene match: 5. DNA for the CDR3: TGTGCCAGCAGCTTACAACTAGCGGGGTTGACAGATACGCAGTATTTT. The encoded protein is CASSLQLAGLTDTQYF.

This clone was detected only once. The chain uses TRBV12-3 or TRBV12-4 and TRBJ2-1; D uncertain. Trimming shortened V by 3 bases and J by 9 bases, and 9 bases separated the two germline ends. This CDR3 has 12 amino acids. The CDR3 reads CASSFSSIEQFF. As DNA, the CDR3 is TGTGCCAGCAGTTTTAGTAGCATTGAGCAGTTCTTC.

This clone has more than one count but fewer than ten. This chain links TRBV25-1 with TRBJ1-6; 7 nucleotides align to TRBD1. Germline V gene sequence: CDR1 MGHDK, CDR2 SYGVNS. The trim removed 2 bases at V and 11 bases at J, leaving 6 bases unmatched. This CDR3 contains 14 residues. CDR3 coding DNA: TGTGCCAGCAGTGAAGGGGACAGCTGGACACCCCTCCACTTT. The encoded protein is CASSEGDSWTPLHF.

V is TRBV18 and J is TRBJ1-2, with D possibly matching TRBD1 (6 bases). CDR3 length equals 15 residues. The germline V gene has CDR1 KGHSH and CDR2 LQKENI. V was shortened by 3 bases and J by 3 bases, with 14 bases between the two germline ends. The CDR3 sequence is CASSPGTPLDYGYTF. The CDR3 DNA is TGTGCCAGCTCACCGGGGACACCCCTCGACTATGGCTACACCTTC.

Here the CDR3 DNA reads TGTGCCAGCAGCTTAGCGCGAGGATTCTCCTACAATGAGCAGTTCTTC. Translated, it gives CASSLARGFSYNEQFF. The chain links TRBV7-9 to TRBJ2-1; unclear D gene. The V end was cut by 0 bases, the J end by 0 bases, with 9 bases between. The CDR3 has 16 residues. Germline values: CDR1 SEHNR, CDR2 FQNEAQ (reference sequence). The full variable domain, completed using reference TRBV7-9 and TRBJ2-1, is DTGVSQNPRHKITKRGQNVTFRCDPISEHNRLYWYRQTLGQGPEFLTYFQNEAQLEKSRLLSDRFSAERPKGSFSTLEIQRTEQGDSAMYLCASSLARGFSYNEQFFGPGTRLTVL.

The rearrangement joins TRBV6-5 to TRBJ1-2; 10 nucleotides align to TRBD1. The CDR3 consists of 14 residues. J was trimmed by 7 bases and V by 7 bases; bases with no gene match: 9. CDR1 is MNHEY, CDR2 SVGAGI, per germline. DNA of the CDR3: TGTGCCAGCACCCAGGGACAGGGGTTCGGTGGCTACACCTTC. As protein: CASTQGQGFGGYTF.

The V gene is TRBV5-1, the J gene TRBJ2-1, with no clear D. The CDR3 runs 13 residues. Germline assignment: CDR1 SGHRS and CDR2 YFSETQ. The V end was cut by 1 base, the J end by 5 bases, with 7 bases between. The CDR3 DNA reads as TGCGCCAGCAGCTTGACATTCAACAATGAGCAGTTCTTC. Translating it yields CASSLTFNNEQFF.

The J gene is TRBJ2-1, the V gene TRBV7-2; D uncertain. CDR1 is SGHTA, CDR2 FQGNSA, per germline. V was trimmed by 5 bases and J by 6 bases, leaving 8 bases between them. The CDR3 extends over 12 amino acids. The CDR3 loop is CASSLPPNEQFF. Here the CDR3 DNA reads TGTGCCAGCAGCCTTCCCCCCAATGAGCAGTTCTTC.

The rearrangement links TRBV5-1 to TRBJ1-2; TRBD1 matches 10 bases. V lost 3 bases to trimming and J lost 7 bases; unmatched junction nucleotides: 9. CDR3 size: 15 residues. Germline values: CDR1 SGHRS, CDR2 YFSETQ. CDR3 nucleotides: TGCGCCAGCAGCTCGACCGGGACAGGGGAGATTGGCTACACCTTC. As protein: CASSSTGTGEIGYTF.

As for this clone: An end of the junction does not agree with germline; a read error may underlie this. The V gene is TRBV13, the J gene TRBJ2-7; TRBD1 matches 9 bases. In germline, CDR1 is PRHDT, CDR2 FYEKMQ (reference sequence). The CDR3 covers 14 residues. The CDR3 DNA follows: TGTGCCAGCAGCATAGGACAGGGGAGAGACGAGCAGTACTTC. This codes for CASSIGQGRDEQYF.

The rearrangement uses TRBV11-2 and TRBJ2-7; D possibly corresponds to TRBD2 (5 bases). V lost 0 bases, J lost 6 bases, and 15 bases lay in between. Per the germline V gene, CDR1 is SGHAT and CDR2 is FQNNGV. The CDR3 consists of 15 residues. Here the CDR3 reads CASSLDQRVGSEQYF. The CDR3 DNA is TGTGCCAGCAGCTTAGATCAACGGGTAGGGAGCGAGCAGTACTTC.

The V gene is TRBV3-1 (or the pseudogene TRBV3-2), the J gene TRBJ1-3; D is ambiguous. The germline CDR1 and CDR2 sequences are LGHDT and YNNKEL (reference sequence). V lost 4 bases, J lost 0 bases, and 7 bases lay in between. The CDR3 covers 14 residues. CDR3 sequence: CASSPPSSGNTIYF. CDR3 nucleotide sequence: TGTGCCAGCAGCCCCCCCAGCTCTGGAAACACCATATATTTT.

The V and J genes are TRBV18 and TRBJ2-3, with TRBD1 as a possible D gene (5 bases). Trimming removed 4 bases from V and 0 bases from J, with 8 bases in between. Germline CDR1 reads KGHSH; CDR2 reads LQKENI. The CDR3 covers 14 residues. CDR3 nucleotide sequence: TGTGCCAGCTCACAGGGGATTAGCACAGATACGCAGTATTTT. Translation gives CASSQGISTDTQYF.